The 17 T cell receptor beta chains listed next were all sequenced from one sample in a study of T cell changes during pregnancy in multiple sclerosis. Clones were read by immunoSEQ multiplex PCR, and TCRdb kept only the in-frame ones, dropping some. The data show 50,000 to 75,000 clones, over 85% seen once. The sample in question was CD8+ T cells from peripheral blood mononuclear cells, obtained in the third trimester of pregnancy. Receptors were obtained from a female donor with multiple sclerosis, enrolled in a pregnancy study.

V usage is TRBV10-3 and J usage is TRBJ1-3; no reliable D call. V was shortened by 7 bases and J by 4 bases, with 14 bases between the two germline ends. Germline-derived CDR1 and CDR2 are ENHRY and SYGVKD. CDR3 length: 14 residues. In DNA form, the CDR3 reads TGTGCCATCACGGCCGAGGGAACAGGAAACACCATATATTTT. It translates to CAITAEGTGNTIYF.

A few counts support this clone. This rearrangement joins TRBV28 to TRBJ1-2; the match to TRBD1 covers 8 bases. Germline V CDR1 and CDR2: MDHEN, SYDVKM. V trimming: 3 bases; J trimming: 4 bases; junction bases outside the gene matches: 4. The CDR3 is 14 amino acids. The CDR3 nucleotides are TGTGCCAGCAGTTTGGCGGACAGGGTCTATGGCTACACCTTC. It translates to CASSLADRVYGYTF.

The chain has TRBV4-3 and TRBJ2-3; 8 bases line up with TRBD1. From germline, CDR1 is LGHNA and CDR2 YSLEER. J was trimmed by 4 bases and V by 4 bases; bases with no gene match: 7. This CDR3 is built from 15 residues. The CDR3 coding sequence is TGCGCCAGCAGCCCGACAGGGGATAGCGCAGATACGCAGTATTTT. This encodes CASSPTGDSADTQYF.

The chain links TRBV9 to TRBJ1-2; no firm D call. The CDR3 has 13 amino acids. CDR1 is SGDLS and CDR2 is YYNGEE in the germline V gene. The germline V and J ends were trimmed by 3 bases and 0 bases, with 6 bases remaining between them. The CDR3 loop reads CASSAGSNYGYTF. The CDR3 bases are TGTGCCAGCAGCGCCGGTTCTAACTATGGCTACACCTTC.

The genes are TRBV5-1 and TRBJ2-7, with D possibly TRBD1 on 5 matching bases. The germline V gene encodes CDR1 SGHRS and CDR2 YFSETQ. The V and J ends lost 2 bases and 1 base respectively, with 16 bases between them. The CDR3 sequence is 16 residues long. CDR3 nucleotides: TGCGCCAGCAGCTTAGACCCGGAGACAGCATCCTACGAGCAGTACTTC. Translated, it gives CASSLDPETASYEQYF.

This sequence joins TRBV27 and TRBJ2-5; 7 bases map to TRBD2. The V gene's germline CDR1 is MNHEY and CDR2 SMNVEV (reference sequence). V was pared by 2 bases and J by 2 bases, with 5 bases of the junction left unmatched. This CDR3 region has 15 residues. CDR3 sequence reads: CASSLIPSGQETQYF. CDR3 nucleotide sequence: TGTGCCAGCAGTTTAATTCCTAGCGGTCAAGAGACCCAGTACTTC.

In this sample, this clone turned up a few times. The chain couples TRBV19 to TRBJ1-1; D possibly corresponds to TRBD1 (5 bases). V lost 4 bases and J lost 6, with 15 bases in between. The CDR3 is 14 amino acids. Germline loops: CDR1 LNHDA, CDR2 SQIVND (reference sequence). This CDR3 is CASSTPDSFAEAFF. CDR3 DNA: TGTGCCAGTAGTACCCCTGACAGTTTCGCTGAAGCTTTCTTT.

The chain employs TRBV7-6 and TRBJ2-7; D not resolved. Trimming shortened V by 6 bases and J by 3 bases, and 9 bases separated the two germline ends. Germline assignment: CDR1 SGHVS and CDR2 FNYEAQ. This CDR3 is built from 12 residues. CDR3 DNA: TGTGCCAGCAGTTCCGACAACTACGAGCAGTACTTC. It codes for CASSSDNYEQYF.

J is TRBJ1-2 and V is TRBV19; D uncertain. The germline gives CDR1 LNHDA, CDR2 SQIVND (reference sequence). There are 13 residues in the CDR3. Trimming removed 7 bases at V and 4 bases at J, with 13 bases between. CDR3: CASMGQRAYGYTF. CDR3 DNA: TGTGCCAGTATGGGCCAACGAGCCTATGGCTACACCTTC.

The CDR3 spells CASNRDRVTEAFF. The CDR3 DNA follows: TGTGCCAGCAACCGGGACAGGGTCACTGAAGCTTTCTTT. The V gene is TRBV6-5, the J gene TRBJ1-1; 9 bases map to TRBD1. Germline lookup yields CDR1 MNHEY and CDR2 SVGAGI. With 7 bases clipped from V and 4 bases from J, the junction kept 4 bases outside the gene matches. The CDR3 contains 13 residues.

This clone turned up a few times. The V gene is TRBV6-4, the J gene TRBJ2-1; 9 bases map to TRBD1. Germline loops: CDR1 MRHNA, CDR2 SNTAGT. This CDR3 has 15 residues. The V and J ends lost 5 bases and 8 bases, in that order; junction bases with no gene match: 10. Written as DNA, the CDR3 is TGTGCCAGCAGTACTACAGGGGGCGCGGGCGATGAGCAGTTCTTC. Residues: CASSTTGGAGDEQFF.

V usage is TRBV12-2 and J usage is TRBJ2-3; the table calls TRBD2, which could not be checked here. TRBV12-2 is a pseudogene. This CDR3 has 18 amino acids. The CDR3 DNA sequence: TGTGCAAGTCGCTTAGGCCCTACAAGGGAGCCTGACACAGATACGCAGTATTTT. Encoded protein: CASRLGPTREPDTDTQYF.

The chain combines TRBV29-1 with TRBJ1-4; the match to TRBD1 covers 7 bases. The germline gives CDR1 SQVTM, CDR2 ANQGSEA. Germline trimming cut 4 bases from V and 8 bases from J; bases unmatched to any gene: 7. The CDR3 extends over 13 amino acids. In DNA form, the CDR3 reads TGCAGCGTTGCCGAACAGGGGACCGAAAAACTGTTTTTT. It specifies CSVAEQGTEKLFF. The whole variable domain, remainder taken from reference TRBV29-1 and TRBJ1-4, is SAVISQKPSRDICQRGTSLTIQCQVDSQVTMMFWYRQQPGQSLTLIATANQGSEATYESGFVIDKFPISRPNLTFSTLTVSNMSPEDSSIYLCSVAEQGTEKLFFGSGTQLSVL.

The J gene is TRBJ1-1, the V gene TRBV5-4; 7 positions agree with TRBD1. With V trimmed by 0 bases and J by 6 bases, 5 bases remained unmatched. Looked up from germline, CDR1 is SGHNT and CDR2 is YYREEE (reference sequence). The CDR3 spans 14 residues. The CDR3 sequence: CASSLGQGMPEAFF. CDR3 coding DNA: TGTGCCAGCAGCTTGGGACAGGGAATGCCTGAAGCTTTCTTT.

In DNA, the CDR3 is TGTGCCAGCAGTGAAGTAGCGGGGGCCCAAGAGACCCAGTACTTC. Translated, it gives CASSEVAGAQETQYF. The chain employs TRBV6-1 and TRBJ2-5, with 9 bases identical to TRBD2. Germline CDR1 is MNHNS and CDR2 is SASEGT. Losses at the gene ends were 1 base for V and 1 base for J; bases not matched to a gene: 1. The CDR3 length is 15 residues.

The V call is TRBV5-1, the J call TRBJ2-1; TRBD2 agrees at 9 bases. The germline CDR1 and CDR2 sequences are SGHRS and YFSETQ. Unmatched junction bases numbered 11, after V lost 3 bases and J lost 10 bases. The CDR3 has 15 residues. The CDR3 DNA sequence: TGCGCCAGCAGCTCACAGGGACTAGCAGGTTACGAGCAGTTCTTC. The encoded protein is CASSSQGLAGYEQFF. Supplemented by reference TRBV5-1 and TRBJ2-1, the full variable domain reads KAGVTQTPRYLIKTRGQQVTLSCSPISGHRSVSWYQQTPGQGLQFLFEYFSETQRNKGNFPGRFSGRQFSNSRSEMNVSTLELGDSALYLCASSSQGLAGYEQFFGPGTRLTVL.

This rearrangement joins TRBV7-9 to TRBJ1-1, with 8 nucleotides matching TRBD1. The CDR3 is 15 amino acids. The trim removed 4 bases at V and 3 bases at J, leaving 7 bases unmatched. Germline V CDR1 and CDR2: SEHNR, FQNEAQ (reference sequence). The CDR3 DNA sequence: TGTGCCAGCAGCTCCAAGACAGGGGTCCACACTGAAGCTTTCTTT. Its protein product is CASSSKTGVHTEAFF.